The present T cell receptor (beta chain) was sequenced within a study of T cells in Graves' hyperthyroidism and ophthalmopathy. Study-wide context: Peripheral blood was drawn at first diagnosis, prior to all treatment.

In its sample, this clonotype was seen many times. The study excluded patients with uncontrolled infection, other autoimmune disease, pregnancy or lactation. The sample, blood from the first hyperthyroidism diagnosis, precedes any ophthalmopathy symptoms. There are 15 residues in the CDR3. V shed 0 bases and J shed 6 bases, with 13 bases lying between them. CDR1 and CDR2 from the germline V gene are LGHDT and YNNKEL (reference sequence). Amplification targeted TCR beta CDR3 regions from RNA transcripts. The TCR CDR3 first-round RT-PCR relied on the HTBI primer set. TCRdb analysed the multiplex PCR reads with MiXCR anew, one entry per CDR3 protein. The data show around 700,000 distinct CDR3 sequences, around 19% seen once.

Sequencing input: blood. The TCR comes from a woman in her fifties or sixties with Graves' hyperthyroidism that later progressed to Graves' ophthalmopathy. The chain links TRBV3-1 to TRBJ2-3; D gene uncertain. CDR3 region: CASSQDKAPPDTQYF. In nucleotides, the CDR3 is TGTGCCAGCAGCCAAGATAAGGCTCCCCCGGATACGCAGTATTTT.